The 12 T cell receptor beta chains below come from one sample, sequenced in a study of neurological immune-mediated disorders. TCRdb reanalysed the 5' RACE reads using MiXCR and keeps one entry per CDR3 protein. This table has some 37,000 distinct CDR3 sequences, about a tenth appearing once. The sequencing sample was made of PBMCs. These receptors were collected from a woman under 40 with HTLV-1-associated myelopathy (HAM/TSP).

This clonotype was recorded many times. V usage is TRBV3-1 and J usage is TRBJ1-2; no definite D call. The germline V and J ends were trimmed by 0 bases and 0 bases, with 8 bases remaining between them. The CDR3 has 15 residues. Germline V gene lookup returns CDR1 LGHDT and CDR2 YNNKEL (reference sequence). The CDR3 reads CASSQDSGPNYGYTF. CDR3 DNA sequence: TGTGCCAGCAGCCAAGATTCGGGCCCTAACTATGGCTACACCTTC.

This clonotype was observed a single time. The chain recombines TRBV5-1 with TRBJ2-5; TRBD2 matches at 9 bases. The CDR3 totals 15 residues. Losses at the gene ends were 2 bases for V and 8 bases for J; bases not matched to a gene: 10. Per germline, CDR1 SGHRS and CDR2 YFSETQ. This CDR3 reads CASSFAWTSADTQYF. Written as DNA, the CDR3 is TGCGCCAGCAGCTTTGCATGGACTAGCGCAGATACCCAGTACTTC.

This clonotype was picked up many times. The CDR3 bases are TGCGCCAGCAGCCCATTGGACAGGGGGCAGAGCACTGAAGCTTTCTTT. Its protein is CASSPLDRGQSTEAFF. The chain links TRBV5-1 to TRBJ1-1; 11 nucleotides match TRBD1. V lost 4 bases and J lost 4; bases outside the gene matches: 9. The germline CDR1 and CDR2 sequences are SGHRS and YFSETQ. The CDR3 covers 16 residues.

This clonotype was counted at least ten times. The chain employs TRBV7-6 and TRBJ1-6; maybe TRBD1 (5 bases). Trimming left V 6 bases short and J 8 bases short, with 14 bases between. This CDR3 contains 14 residues. From germline, CDR1 is SGHVS and CDR2 FNYEAQ. The CDR3 is CASSGGGNDSPLHF. The CDR3, as DNA: TGTGCCAGCAGTGGTGGGGGAAATGATTCACCCCTCCACTTT. Combining the CDR3 with reference TRBV7-6 and TRBJ1-6 gives the whole variable domain GAGVSQSPRYKVTKRGQDVALRCDPISGHVSLYWYRQALGQGPEFLTYFNYEAQQDKSGLPNDRFSAERPEGSISTLTIQRTEQRDSAMYRCASSGGGNDSPLHFGNGTRLTVT.

This clonotype occurred many times. This rearrangement joins TRBV29-1 to TRBJ1-1; no clear D. The V end was cut by 4 bases, the J end by 3 bases, with 15 bases between. The CDR3 is made up of 14 amino acids. Germline lookup yields CDR1 SQVTM and CDR2 ANQGSEA. The CDR3 bases are TGCAGCGTTGCACCCCGGGCCTCATACACTGAAGCTTTCTTT. Its protein product is CSVAPRASYTEAFF.

This clonotype was recorded at least ten times. This chain connects TRBV5-1 to TRBJ1-6; 8 bases line up with TRBD1. V lost 0 bases and J lost 0; bases outside the gene matches: 2. Germline values: CDR1 SGHRS, CDR2 YFSETQ. This CDR3 comprises 17 residues. The CDR3 coding sequence is TGCGCCAGCAGCTTGGGACAGGGGAGCTCCTATAATTCACCCCTCCACTTT. Translating gives CASSLGQGSSYNSPLHF.

This clonotype was detected ten times or more. The rearrangement links TRBV20-1 to TRBJ1-1, with 7 bases lining up with TRBD1. Germline V lookup: CDR1 DFQATT, CDR2 SNEGSKA (reference sequence). The CDR3 covers 14 residues. The V gene end was trimmed by 3 bases and the J gene end by 5 bases; junction bases not matched to a gene: 9. CDR3 sequence reads: CSASRPDRVTEAFF. The CDR3 DNA reads as TGCAGTGCTAGCAGACCAGACAGGGTTACTGAAGCTTTCTTT.

This clonotype was recorded many times. This chain uses TRBV12-3 or TRBV12-4 with TRBJ2-3; unclear D gene. The CDR3 loop spans 12 amino acids. V lost 5 bases and J lost 3, with 6 bases in between. Written as DNA, the CDR3 is TGTGCCAGCAGTACCCGAACAGATACGCAGTATTTT. It specifies CASSTRTDTQYF.

This clonotype was seen repeatedly, ten times or more. The V call is TRBV7-2, the J call TRBJ1-2; D remains ambiguous. Between the trimmed V and J ends, which lost 1 base and 8 bases, there was a span of 8 bases. CDR3 length: 12 amino acids. Germline V gene lookup returns CDR1 SGHTA and CDR2 FQGNSA. The CDR3: CASSLGSSGYTF. CDR3 nucleotide sequence: TGTGCCAGCAGCTTAGGGTCATCGGGCTACACCTTC.

The sample holds many counts of this clonotype. The chain couples TRBV7-2 to TRBJ2-1, with 12 bases fitting TRBD2. The trim removed 2 bases at V and 9 bases at J, leaving 5 bases unmatched. Per germline, CDR1 SGHTA and CDR2 FQGNSA. There are 15 residues in the CDR3. CDR3 region: CASSLRLAGEREQFF. As DNA, the CDR3 is TGTGCCAGCAGCTTAAGACTAGCGGGGGAGCGTGAGCAGTTCTTC.

This clonotype was seen many times. The chain couples TRBV11-2 to TRBJ2-3, with 9 bases fitting TRBD2. This CDR3 has 16 residues. Germline V gene sequence: CDR1 SGHAT, CDR2 FQNNGV. The V gene end was trimmed by 2 bases and the J gene end by 4 bases; junction bases not matched to a gene: 7. CDR3: CASSLSSGGRADTQYF. The CDR3 DNA is TGTGCCAGCAGCTTATCAAGCGGGGGGCGGGCAGATACGCAGTATTTT.

Ten or more counts support this clonotype. The rearrangement joins TRBV29-1 to TRBJ2-3; possibly TRBD2 for D (6 bases). Germline CDR1 is SQVTM and CDR2 is ANQGSEA. The CDR3 extends over 15 amino acids. V was cut by 3 bases and J by 0 bases, with 13 bases left in between. The CDR3 nucleotides read TGCAGCGTTGACCAGGGACTCTCCAGCACAGATACGCAGTATTTT. Encoded protein: CSVDQGLSSTDTQYF.